Following are 18 T cell receptor beta chains from one sample sequenced in a study of T cells in Graves' hyperthyroidism and ophthalmopathy. It was RNA transcripts that yielded the amplified TCR beta CDR3 regions. A set of HTBI primers served as the primers for a first-round RT-PCR of the TCR CDR3. MiXCR, run by TCRdb on the multiplex PCR reads, gives a single entry per CDR3 protein. The table shows over 500,000 distinct CDR3 sequences, with around 15% occurring only once. Sequenced material: blood. The receptors originated from a woman in her 30s with Graves' ophthalmopathy.

The V call is TRBV4-3, the J call TRBJ2-1; perhaps TRBD1 as D (6 bases). The CDR3 consists of 14 residues. Germline V gene data show CDR1 as LGHNA and CDR2 as YSLEER. Trimming removed 11 bases from V and 2 bases from J, with 16 bases in between. DNA of the CDR3: TGCGCCCCCGGAACAGGGCCTCCCTACAATGAGCAGTTCTTC. It encodes CAPGTGPPYNEQFF.

Only a few counts were recorded for this clonotype. This chain links TRBV5-1 with TRBJ2-7; 8 nucleotides agree with TRBD2. The tail of the sequence fits TRBJ2-1 better, so the J call may be wrong. Per germline, CDR1 SGHRS and CDR2 YFSETQ. This CDR3 has 15 residues. The CDR3 is CASSQDPSGSYEQFF. The DNA for the CDR3 is TGCGCCAGCAGCCAAGACCCTAGCGGGTCCTACGAGCAGTTCTTC.

This clonotype was seen ten or more times. The rearrangement links TRBV6-2 or TRBV6-3 to TRBJ2-1; 13 bases map to TRBD2. Per germline, CDR1 MNHEY and CDR2 SVGEGT. CDR3 length: 18 amino acids. V dropped 0 bases and J dropped 7; count of bases not matched to a gene: 9. The CDR3 nucleotides read TGTGCCAGCAGTTACTCCCGGACTAGCGGGAGTCTAGGGAATGAGCAGTTCTTC. Encoded protein: CASSYSRTSGSLGNEQFF.

This clonotype occurred many times. The V and J genes are TRBV11-2 and TRBJ2-3; 8 bases align to TRBD2. The ends lost 6 bases at V and 3 bases at J; junction bases unmatched: 11. Germline assignment: CDR1 SGHAT and CDR2 FQNNGV. The CDR3 spans 16 residues. CDR3 DNA: TGTGCCAGCAGTTCGGGGGGGGGGGCGCGAACAGATACGCAGTATTTT. As protein: CASSSGGGARTDTQYF.

This chain connects TRBV6-2 or TRBV6-3 to TRBJ2-1; 8 nucleotides agree with TRBD2. Looked up from germline, CDR1 is MNHEY and CDR2 is SVGEGT. This CDR3 region has 21 residues. V shed 5 bases, J shed 1 base, and the junction held 22 bases outside the gene matches. DNA for the CDR3: TGTGCCAGCAGTCCTTTTTCGGTATCGAGCGGGAGTTACCAATCCTACAATGAGCAGTTCTTC. Amino acid sequence: CASSPFSVSSGSYQSYNEQFF.

There are many counts of this clonotype. The chain uses TRBV7-8 and TRBJ2-7; D might be TRBD1 (6 bases). V dropped 5 bases and J dropped 1 base, with 12 bases sitting between them. The CDR3 spans 14 residues. From germline, CDR1 is SGHVS and CDR2 FQNEAQ. CDR3 coding DNA: TGTGCCAGCAGCCTTAGGGACACGTCCTACGAGCAGTACTTC. Protein product: CASSLRDTSYEQYF.

This clonotype has ten or more counts. The chain couples TRBV11-3 to TRBJ2-1; D might be TRBD1 (5 bases). V was pared by 2 bases and J by 10 bases, with 12 bases between. CDR3 length: 13 amino acids. Germline CDR1 and CDR2: SGHNT and YENEEA. CDR3 sequence: CASSLILGAEQFF. Here the CDR3 DNA reads TGTGCCAGCAGCTTAATTTTAGGGGCAGAGCAGTTCTTC.

This clonotype was seen repeatedly, ten times or more. V gene TRBV20-1 combines with J gene TRBJ1-1; tentative D call: TRBD1 (5 bases). Germline CDR1 reads DFQATT; CDR2 reads SNEGSKA (reference sequence). V was trimmed by 6 bases and J by 5 bases, leaving 13 bases between them. This CDR3 region has 12 residues. This CDR3 reads CSASVGGTEAFF. The CDR3 DNA reads TGCAGTGCCTCGGTGGGGGGAACTGAAGCTTTCTTT.

This clonotype was seen ten or more times. The rearrangement links TRBV5-6 to TRBJ1-1, with unresolved D. CDR1 and CDR2 (germline): SGHDT, YYEEEE. The CDR3 covers 12 residues. V lost 4 bases to trimming and J lost 10 bases, with 14 bases between them. This CDR3 is CASSLKTKGAFF. The CDR3 DNA sequence: TGTGCCAGCAGCCTAAAAACCAAGGGAGCTTTCTTT.

Only a few counts were recorded for this clonotype. J is TRBJ2-3 and V is TRBV12-3 or TRBV12-4; D is possibly TRBD2 (5 bases). The CDR3 totals 12 residues. Between the trimmed V and J ends, which lost 9 bases and 6 bases, there was a span of 13 bases. CDR3 bases: TGTGCCAGTACGACGGGGTTGGATACGCAGTATTTT. This sequence encodes CASTTGLDTQYF.

This chain connects TRBV6-1 to TRBJ2-1; D is possibly TRBD2 (6 bases). This CDR3 region has 14 residues. V dropped 6 bases and J dropped 5 bases, with 14 bases sitting between them. CDR1 is MNHNS and CDR2 is SASEGT in the germline V gene. CDR3 in DNA: TGTGCCAGCAGGCGGGACTCGGCTAACAATGAGCAGTTCTTC. Translated, it gives CASRRDSANNEQFF.

J is TRBJ2-7 and V is TRBV6-2 or TRBV6-3, with no clear D. The V end was cut by 7 bases, the J end by 2 bases, with 15 bases between. The germline V gene encodes CDR1 MNHEY and CDR2 SVGEGT. This CDR3 spans 14 amino acids. The CDR3 region is CASTLPVVPYEQYF. In nucleotides, the CDR3 is TGTGCCAGCACCCTCCCGGTGGTCCCCTACGAGCAGTACTTC.

This clonotype has a count of ten or more. V gene TRBV11-3 combines with J gene TRBJ2-1; 10 bases map to TRBD1. CDR1 and CDR2 (germline): SGHNT, YENEEA. With 5 bases clipped from V and 8 bases from J, the junction kept 9 bases outside the gene matches. The CDR3 sequence is 15 residues long. This CDR3 reads CASSPRDRGIHEQFF. The CDR3 nucleotides are TGTGCCAGCAGCCCCCGGGACAGGGGTATTCATGAGCAGTTCTTC.

V and J are TRBV6-2 or TRBV6-3 and TRBJ1-2, with D uncertain. Germline loops: CDR1 MNHEY, CDR2 SVGEGT. Trimming left V 1 base short and J 3 bases short, with 12 bases between. This CDR3 comprises 15 residues. The CDR3 DNA reads as TGTGCCAGCAGTTACTTCGGTGGGAAAGACTATGGCTACACCTTC. Protein: CASSYFGGKDYGYTF.

This clonotype was recorded a few times. The V gene is TRBV19, the J gene TRBJ1-1, with 7 bases lining up with TRBD1. The CDR3 covers 13 residues. V shed 5 bases and J 5 bases; nucleotides not matched to a gene: 5. The germline CDR1 and CDR2 sequences are LNHDA and SQIVND (reference sequence). The CDR3 nucleotides are TGTGCCAGTAGTGCGGGACAGCCGACTGAAGCTTTCTTT. This encodes CASSAGQPTEAFF. Supplemented by reference TRBV19 and TRBJ1-1, the full variable domain reads DGGITQSPKYLFRKEGQNVTLSCEQNLNHDAMYWYRQDPGQGLRLIYYSQIVNDFQKGDIAEGYSVSREKKESFPLTVTSAQKNPTAFYLCASSAGQPTEAFFGQGTRLTVV.

This clonotype was recorded many times. This chain links TRBV20-1 with TRBJ1-2, with a tentative D call TRBD1 (5 bases). V shed 1 base and J shed 6 bases, with 18 bases lying between them. Germline values: CDR1 DFQATT, CDR2 SNEGSKA (reference sequence). The length of the CDR3 is 15 residues. CDR3 coding DNA: TGCAGTGCTAGAGTGGCTCAGGGCTTGGGGGATGGCTACACCTTC. It yields the protein CSARVAQGLGDGYTF.

This clonotype has only a few counts. This chain links TRBV25-1 with TRBJ2-7, with D possibly matching TRBD2 (5 bases). Germline V gene lookup returns CDR1 MGHDK and CDR2 SYGVNS. The V end was cut by 3 bases, the J end by 1 base, with 7 bases between. The CDR3 covers 13 residues. The chain's CDR3 is CASSERVSYEQYF. The CDR3 coding sequence is TGTGCCAGCAGTGAGAGGGTATCCTACGAGCAGTACTTC.

The gene calls are TRBV9 and TRBJ2-7; 8 bases fit TRBD1. This CDR3 has 14 amino acids. CDR1 SGDLS and CDR2 YYNGEE come from the germline V gene. Trimming removed 3 bases from V and 2 bases from J; junction bases left unmatched: 4. CDR3 nucleotides: TGTGCCAGCAGCGACACAGGGGGGCCCTACGAGCAGTACTTC. Translating gives CASSDTGGPYEQYF.